This T cell receptor (beta chain) was retrieved from a study of cytomegalovirus exposure and HLA in healthy donors. Here immunoSEQ multiplex PCR was the method, and the copy in TCRdb shows in-frame clones only, minus some. The repertoire has roughly 300,000 clones, about 85% of them found once; the top ten carry approximately 1%. Germline V gene data show CDR1 as SGHRS and CDR2 as YFSETQ. Trimming left V 0 bases short and J 2 bases short, with 8 bases between. This CDR3 contains 15 residues. This chain connects TRBV5-1 to TRBJ2-2; D is uncertain. Specimen: PBMCs. This clonotype originated in a woman under 40 in good health and CMV-seropositive. The CDR3 region is CASSLGAANTGELFF. The CDR3, as DNA: TGCGCCAGCAGCTTGGGCGCAGCCAACACCGGGGAGCTGTTTTTT. The full variable domain, with the rest looked up from reference TRBV5-1 and TRBJ2-2, is KAGVTQTPRYLIKTRGQQVTLSCSPISGHRSVSWYQQTPGQGLQFLFEYFSETQRNKGNFPGRFSGRQFSNSRSEMNVSTLELGDSALYLCASSLGAANTGELFFGEGSRLTVL.